A single sample is the source of the 27 T cell receptor beta chains below, sequenced in a study of CD8 T cells in ankylosing spondylitis. MiXCR, run by TCRdb on the 5' RACE reads, gives a single entry per CDR3 protein. This sample has fewer than 35,000 distinct CDR3 sequences, with over 12% found just once. The source material was blood. The source is a male donor with ankylosing spondylitis or in good health (not recorded which).

In its sample, this clonotype was seen a few times. The V call is TRBV29-1, the J call TRBJ1-1; D is undetermined. There are 14 residues in the CDR3. Germline CDR1 SQVTM, CDR2 ANQGSEA. The CDR3 DNA is TGCAGTGCTTCCAGGACGGCCTTGAACACTGAAGCTTTCTTT. Translated: CSASRTALNTEAFF.

This sequence joins TRBV6-1 and TRBJ2-7; the D call may be TRBD1 or TRBD2 (5 bases each). The ends were cut back, 6 bases at V and 0 bases at J, with 15 bases in the middle. This CDR3 has 15 amino acids. Per the germline V gene, CDR1 is MNHNS and CDR2 is SASEGT. CDR3 coding DNA: TGTGCCAGCAGGGCCGGGACCCGAGGCTCCTACGAGCAGTACGTC. Protein sequence: CASRAGTRGSYEQYV.

This clonotype was seen only a few times. The chain joins TRBV5-4 to TRBJ2-7; a weak D match, TRBD1 (5 bases). V was pared by 4 bases and J by 5 bases, with 19 bases between. The CDR3 loop spans 15 amino acids. The germline CDR1 and CDR2 sequences are SGHNT and YYREEE (reference sequence). The CDR3, as DNA: TGTGCCAGCAGCGGGGAATGGCAGGGCGAGGACGAGCAGTACTTC. It yields the protein CASSGEWQGEDEQYF.

The chain recombines TRBV9 with TRBJ2-1; D not certain. V dropped 0 bases and J dropped 6 bases, with 7 bases sitting between them. Looked up from germline, CDR1 is SGDLS and CDR2 is YYNGEE. The CDR3 contains 13 residues. Written as DNA, the CDR3 is TGTGCCAGCAGCGTAGGTAACAGCAATGAGCAGTTCTTC. It yields the protein CASSVGNSNEQFF.

The chain combines TRBV12-3 or TRBV12-4 with TRBJ2-3; a possible D gene is TRBD1 (5 bases). The ends were cut back, 1 base at V and 5 bases at J, with 7 bases in the middle. The CDR3 contains 13 residues. The CDR3 region has the DNA TGTGCCAGCAGTTTAGGGGGCAAAGATACGCAGTATTTT. This gives the protein CASSLGGKDTQYF.

This rearrangement joins TRBV3-1 to TRBJ2-1; 7 bases line up with TRBD1. CDR3 length: 15 amino acids. CDR1 is LGHDT and CDR2 is YNNKEL in the germline V gene (reference sequence). Trimming at V came to 0 bases and at J to 5 bases, leaving 4 bases not matched to a gene. The CDR3 DNA sequence: TGTGCCAGCAGCCAAGACGGGACAGCGAACAATGAGCAGTTCTTC. It yields the protein CASSQDGTANNEQFF.

CDR3 in amino acids: CASKPGHLNTEAFF. In nucleotides, the CDR3 is TGTGCCAGCAAACCGGGACACTTGAACACTGAAGCTTTCTTT. The J gene is TRBJ1-1, the V gene TRBV6-2 or TRBV6-3; TRBD1 is a possible D gene (6 bases). Trimming shortened V by 7 bases and J by 0 bases, and 12 bases separated the two germline ends. From germline, CDR1 is MNHEY and CDR2 SVGEGT. CDR3 size: 14 residues.

The rearrangement uses TRBV4-3 and TRBJ1-1; tentative D call: TRBD1 (6 bases). The germline V and J ends were trimmed by 0 bases and 4 bases, with 15 bases remaining between them. Germline-derived CDR1 and CDR2 are LGHNA and YSLEER. This CDR3 is built from 16 residues. For the CDR3, the DNA is TGCGCCAGCAGCCAAGATCGGGGGGCGCGGGGCACTGAAGCTTTCTTT. It translates to CASSQDRGARGTEAFF.

The chain couples TRBV4-3 to TRBJ2-1, with 9 bases matching TRBD2. The CDR3 is made up of 16 amino acids. The germline V gene has CDR1 LGHNA and CDR2 YSLEER. The junction had 5 bases not matched to a gene; V was cut back by 0 bases and J by 5 bases. The CDR3 sequence is CASSQESGRLHNEQFF. As DNA, the CDR3 is TGCGCCAGCAGCCAAGAAAGCGGGAGGCTCCACAATGAGCAGTTCTTC.

This chain uses TRBV5-1 with TRBJ2-5, with 9 bases lining up with TRBD1. Trimming cost V 3 bases and J 2 bases; bases outside gene matches: 5. This CDR3 region has 15 residues. Germline V gives CDR1 SGHRS, CDR2 YFSETQ. The CDR3 DNA reads as TGCGCCAGCAGCTACGGACAGGGGATGCAAGAGACCCAGTACTTC. Translation: CASSYGQGMQETQYF.

This chain uses TRBV12-3 or TRBV12-4 with TRBJ2-1; 13 nucleotides agree with TRBD2. This CDR3 contains 16 residues. V gave up 3 bases and J gave up 10 bases; unmatched junction bases: 9. CDR3 loop: CASSLGLAGPGVEQFF. As DNA, the CDR3 is TGTGCCAGCAGTTTGGGACTAGCGGGACCAGGCGTCGAGCAGTTCTTC.

In its sample, this clonotype was seen a few times. The rearrangement joins TRBV9 to TRBJ1-4; 9 nucleotides agree with TRBD1. Trimming cost V 0 bases and J 5 bases; bases outside gene matches: 2. The CDR3 consists of 15 residues. Germline V gene data show CDR1 as SGDLS and CDR2 as YYNGEE. In DNA, the CDR3 is TGTGCCAGCAGCGTAGCCGGGACAGGGAATGAAAAACTGTTTTTT. It encodes CASSVAGTGNEKLFF.

The chain combines TRBV11-2 with TRBJ1-1; 10 positions match TRBD1. The germline CDR1 and CDR2 sequences are SGHAT and FQNNGV. Trimming cost V 5 bases and J 6 bases; bases outside gene matches: 6. This CDR3 has 14 amino acids. CDR3 sequence (DNA): TGTGCCAGCAGCCTGGGACAGGGGTTTTCTGAAGCTTTCTTT. Protein: CASSLGQGFSEAFF.

As DNA, the CDR3 is TGTGCCAGCAGCTTTTTCGGTGGCGGCCACAATGAGCAGTTCTTC. This encodes CASSFFGGGHNEQFF. The chain combines TRBV7-6 with TRBJ2-1; no firm D call. The CDR3 loop spans 15 amino acids. Trimming shortened V by 3 bases and J by 5 bases, and 14 bases separated the two germline ends. Germline V lookup: CDR1 SGHVS, CDR2 FNYEAQ.

The chain combines TRBV14 with TRBJ1-1; possible D gene TRBD1, 5 bases. The CDR3 is 17 residues long. V gave up 2 bases and J gave up 2 bases, with 18 bases separating them. Germline lookup yields CDR1 SGHDN and CDR2 FVKESK. The CDR3 nucleotides read TGTGCCAGCAGCCAAAGGCGGGGTTACGACAGAAACACTGAAGCTTTCTTT. The encoded protein is CASSQRRGYDRNTEAFF.

V and J are TRBV18 and TRBJ2-7; 9 bases line up with TRBD1. V trimming: 5 bases; J trimming: 3 bases; junction bases outside the gene matches: 8. Per the germline V gene, CDR1 is KGHSH and CDR2 is LQKENI. This CDR3 has 15 amino acids. The CDR3 nucleotides are TGTGCCAGCTCAAAAGGGACAGGGTTAAGCTACGAGCAGTACTTC. Translating gives CASSKGTGLSYEQYF.

In its sample, this clonotype was seen a few times. The rearrangement uses TRBV28 and TRBJ2-3, with a weak D call TRBD2 (7 bases). Trimming pared 7 bases from V and 9 bases from J, leaving 17 bases between. Per germline, CDR1 MDHEN and CDR2 SYDVKM. CDR3 length: 13 residues. The CDR3, as DNA: TGTGCCAGCACTTCGGGGGGCAGGGACACGCAGTATTTT. Translating gives CASTSGGRDTQYF. The variable domain in full, with the rest retrieved from reference TRBV28 and TRBJ2-3, is DVKVTQSSRYLVKRTGEKVFLECVQDMDHENMFWYRQDPGLGLRLIYFSYDVKMKEKGDIPEGYSVSREKKERFSLILESASTNQTSMYLCASTSGGRDTQYFGPGTRLTVL.

The chain employs TRBV29-1 and TRBJ2-1, with 8 bases that match TRBD2. Germline assignment: CDR1 SQVTM and CDR2 ANQGSEA. The CDR3 has 14 residues. After removal of 7 bases from V and 6 bases from J, the junction contained 11 bases not matched to a gene. For the CDR3, the DNA is TGCAGCGCCGTGACTAGCGCCCTTGGCAATGAGCAGTTCTTC. Translated, it gives CSAVTSALGNEQFF.

The V and J genes are TRBV10-3 and TRBJ2-3; D tentatively fits TRBD1 or TRBD2 (5 bases each). Germline-derived CDR1 and CDR2 are ENHRY and SYGVKD. This CDR3 has 19 amino acids. Trimming took 4 bases from V and 6 from J, leaving 29 bases between them. The CDR3 sequence is CAISGVGTPGKFEPDTQYF. DNA for the CDR3: TGTGCCATCAGTGGGGTCGGGACCCCCGGTAAATTTGAGCCCGATACGCAGTATTTT.

There are a few counts of this clonotype. The chain couples TRBV20-1 to TRBJ2-3; 12 bases map to TRBD2. The V segment lost 1 base and the J segment 5 bases; nucleotides outside the gene matches: 4. The CDR3 sequence is 15 residues long. Germline loops: CDR1 DFQATT, CDR2 SNEGSKA (reference sequence). The CDR3 nucleotides are TGCAGTGCTAGAGCTAGCGGGGGGGCCATAGATACGCAGTATTTT. Residues: CSARASGGAIDTQYF.

This clonotype has more than one count but fewer than ten. This sequence joins TRBV12-3 or TRBV12-4 and TRBJ2-1; D remains unclear. The CDR3 runs to 13 residues. Trimming took off 7 bases at V and 5 bases at J, with 12 bases between the two ends. The CDR3 coding sequence is TGTGCCAGCAATAGGGCTGGTGACAATGAGCAGTTCTTC. Translation gives CASNRAGDNEQFF.

The chain joins TRBV11-2 to TRBJ2-3, with D hard to call. V was pared by 1 base and J by 1 base, with 12 bases between. CDR1 and CDR2 (germline): SGHAT, FQNNGV. The CDR3 sequence is 16 residues long. In DNA, the CDR3 is TGTGCCAGCAGCTTAGTTAGCAGTGGGGGCACAGATACGCAGTATTTT. It specifies CASSLVSSGGTDTQYF.

This clonotype was counted a few times. The chain links TRBV12-3 or TRBV12-4 to TRBJ1-4, with TRBD1 matching over 7 bases. The CDR3 length is 14 residues. With V trimmed by 2 bases and J by 6 bases, 3 bases remained unmatched. CDR3 sequence reads: CASSLRQGDEKLFF. CDR3 bases: TGTGCCAGCAGTTTACGGCAGGGGGATGAAAAACTGTTTTTT.

This clonotype showed up just a few times. This sequence joins TRBV28 and TRBJ1-1, with D maybe TRBD1 (5 bases). This CDR3 is 12 amino acids long. Trimming stripped 10 bases from V and 7 bases from J, with 16 bases between. Germline V gene data show CDR1 as MDHEN and CDR2 as SYDVKM. The CDR3 loop is CATYPRVGEAFF. The CDR3 DNA follows: TGTGCCACCTATCCCAGGGTCGGTGAAGCTTTCTTT.

In its sample, this clonotype was seen a few times. Mismatch with germline at one junction end may stem from a read error. The V and J genes are TRBV7-2 and TRBJ2-1; 9 nucleotides match TRBD2. Germline CDR1 and CDR2: SGHTA and FQGNSA. The CDR3 extends over 13 amino acids. For the CDR3, the DNA is TGTGCCAGCACCTTAGCGGGGGTCAATGAGCAGTTCTTC. The encoded protein is CASTLAGVNEQFF.

This chain uses TRBV28 with TRBJ2-6, with D tentatively TRBD1 (5 bases). This CDR3 has 17 residues. V was trimmed by 5 bases and J by 0 bases, leaving 14 bases between them. CDR1 and CDR2 (germline): MDHEN, SYDVKM. The CDR3 DNA is TGTGCCAGCAGTGTAGGGGCCGCTCGCTCTGGGGCCAACGTCCTGACTTTC. It is translated as CASSVGAARSGANVLTF.

The chain combines TRBV4-3 with TRBJ2-4, with D tentatively TRBD2 (6 bases). Trimming cost V 6 bases and J 0 bases, with 9 bases left between them. From germline, CDR1 is LGHNA and CDR2 YSLEER. This CDR3 is 14 amino acids long. In nucleotides, the CDR3 is TGCGCCAGCAGTCGGAGGGAAGCCAAAAACATTCAGTACTTC. This encodes CASSRREAKNIQYF.